This note documents a single T cell receptor beta chain sequence. The data stem from a study of cytomegalovirus exposure and HLA in healthy donors. In the PCR, 60 Vbeta and 13 Jbeta primers were used. Sequencing was performed with immunoSEQ multiplex PCR; in TCRdb, only in-frame clones are kept and a portion is missing. This listing includes 100,000 to 150,000 clones. The germline CDR1 and CDR2 sequences are ENHRY and SYGVKD. J lost 8 bases, V lost 9 bases, and 13 bases had no gene match. The CDR3 has 14 amino acids. The sample consisted of PBMCs. The sequence came from a woman between 40 and 55 years old in good health and CMV-seropositive. The J gene is TRBJ2-1, the V gene TRBV10-3; 7 positions agree with TRBD2. The CDR3: CAIHRDYGLDEQFF. CDR3 nucleotides: TGTGCCATACACCGGGACTATGGATTGGATGAGCAGTTCTTC.